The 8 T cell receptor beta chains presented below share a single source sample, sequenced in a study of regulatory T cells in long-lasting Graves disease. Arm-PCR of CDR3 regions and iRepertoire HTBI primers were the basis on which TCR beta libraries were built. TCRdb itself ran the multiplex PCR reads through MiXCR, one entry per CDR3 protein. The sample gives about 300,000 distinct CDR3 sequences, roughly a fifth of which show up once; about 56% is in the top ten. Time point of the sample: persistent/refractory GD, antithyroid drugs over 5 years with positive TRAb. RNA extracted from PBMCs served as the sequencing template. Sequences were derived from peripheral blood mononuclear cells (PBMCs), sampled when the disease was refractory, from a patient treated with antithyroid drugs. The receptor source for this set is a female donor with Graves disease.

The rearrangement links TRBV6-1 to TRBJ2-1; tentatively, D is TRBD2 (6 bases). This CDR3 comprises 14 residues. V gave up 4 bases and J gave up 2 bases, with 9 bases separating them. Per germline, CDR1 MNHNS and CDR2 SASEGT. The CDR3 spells CASSAWGAYNEQFF. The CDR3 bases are TGTGCCAGCAGTGCCTGGGGGGCCTACAATGAGCAGTTCTTC.

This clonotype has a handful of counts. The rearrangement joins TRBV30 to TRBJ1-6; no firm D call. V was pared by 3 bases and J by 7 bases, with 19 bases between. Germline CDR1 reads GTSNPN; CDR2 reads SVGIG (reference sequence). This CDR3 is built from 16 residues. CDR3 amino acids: CAWRTSRRAANSPLHF. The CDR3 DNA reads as TGTGCCTGGAGGACCTCTCGGCGGGCTGCCAATTCACCCCTCCACTTT.

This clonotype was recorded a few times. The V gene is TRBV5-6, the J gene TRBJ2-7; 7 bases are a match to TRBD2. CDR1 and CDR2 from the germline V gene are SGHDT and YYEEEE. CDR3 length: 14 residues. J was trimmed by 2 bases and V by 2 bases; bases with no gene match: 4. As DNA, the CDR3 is TGTGCCAGCAGCTTCGGACTAGAGACCTACGAGCAGTACTTC. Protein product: CASSFGLETYEQYF.

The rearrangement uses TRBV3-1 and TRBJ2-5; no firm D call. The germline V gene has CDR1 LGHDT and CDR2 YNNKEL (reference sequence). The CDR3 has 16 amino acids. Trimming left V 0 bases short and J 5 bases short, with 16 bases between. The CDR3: CASSQDLGVAGETQYF. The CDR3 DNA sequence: TGTGCCAGCAGCCAAGATTTGGGCGTAGCTGGTGAGACCCAGTACTTC.

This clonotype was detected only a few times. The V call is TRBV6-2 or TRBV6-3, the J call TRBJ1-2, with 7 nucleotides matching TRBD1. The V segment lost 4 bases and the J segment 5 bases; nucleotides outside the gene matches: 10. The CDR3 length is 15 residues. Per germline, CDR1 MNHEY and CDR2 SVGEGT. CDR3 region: CASSLDRQGDYGYTF. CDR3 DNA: TGTGCCAGCAGTTTGGACCGACAGGGTGATTATGGCTACACCTTC.

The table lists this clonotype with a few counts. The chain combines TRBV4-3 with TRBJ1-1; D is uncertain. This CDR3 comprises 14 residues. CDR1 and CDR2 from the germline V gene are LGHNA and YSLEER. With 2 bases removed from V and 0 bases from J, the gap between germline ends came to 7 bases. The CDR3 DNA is TGCGCCAGCAGCCAACGTCAGGTGAACACTGAAGCTTTCTTT. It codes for CASSQRQVNTEAFF.

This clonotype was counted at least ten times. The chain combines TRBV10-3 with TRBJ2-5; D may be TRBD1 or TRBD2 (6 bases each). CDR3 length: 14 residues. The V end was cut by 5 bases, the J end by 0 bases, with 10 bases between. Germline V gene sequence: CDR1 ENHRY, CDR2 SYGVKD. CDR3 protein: CAISRGGNQETQYF. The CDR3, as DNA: TGTGCCATCAGTAGAGGGGGGAACCAAGAGACCCAGTACTTC.

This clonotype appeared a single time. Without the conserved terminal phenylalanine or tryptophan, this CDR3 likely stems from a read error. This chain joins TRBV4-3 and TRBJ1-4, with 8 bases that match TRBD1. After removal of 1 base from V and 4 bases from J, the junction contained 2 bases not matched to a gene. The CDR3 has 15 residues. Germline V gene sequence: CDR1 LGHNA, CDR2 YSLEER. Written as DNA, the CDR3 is TGCGCCAGCAGCCAAGCGACAGGGGATAATGAAAAACTGTTTCTT. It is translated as CASSQATGDNEKLFL.